These T cell receptor beta chains were read from a single sample in a study of tumor-infiltrating lymphocytes in primary liver carcinoma. MiXCR was run by TCRdb on the multiplex PCR reads, yielding one entry per CDR3 protein. The sample lists under 45,000 distinct CDR3 sequences, 70% to 85% occurring once. The sample was liver tumor tissue from sampling region 4. The receptors were gathered from a middle-aged man with primary liver carcinoma and hepatitis B virus infection. Both conserved end residues are part of each CDR3. A D gene is named only where the DNA matches it firmly. Expanded clones get a size class; other rows say once, few or many, or leave the size out.

V,D,size,J,DNA,CDR3
TRBV6-5,NA,NA,TRBJ2-1,TGTGCCAGCAGTTCGAAGCGAACGGAGATCCACAATGAGCAGTTCTTC,CASSSKRTEIHNEQFF
TRBV28,NA,NA,TRBJ2-3,TGTGCCAGCAGTCTAAGAGGGGGTAGCGTGCTTAGCACAGATACGCAGTATTTT,CASSLRGGSVLSTDTQYF
TRBV29-1,TRBD1,NA,TRBJ2-5,TGCAGCGTTGAACCGAGCAGGGGGCGAGCAGAGACCCAGTACTTC,CSVEPSRGRAETQYF
TRBV29-1,TRBD1,NA,TRBJ2-2,TGCAGTGTTGGGACAGGGCCAAACACCGGGGGGCTGTTTTTT,CSVGTGPNTGGLFF
TRBV20-1,NA,NA,TRBJ2-7,TGCAGTGCTCAGCAACAGACCTACGAGCAGTACTTC,CSAQQQTYEQYF
TRBV11-3,NA,once,TRBJ2-1,TGTGCCGGCAGCTCAAATGCCAATGTGCAGTTCTTC,CAGSSNANVQFF
TRBV11-2,NA,NA,TRBJ2-2,TGTGCCAGCAGCTTATCCCTCGGGGAGCTGTTTTTT,CASSLSLGELFF
TRBV5-1,TRBD2,NA,TRBJ2-2,TGCGACAGCAGCTTGACTAGCGGGAGGGACGGGGAACTGTTTTTT,CDSSLTSGRDGELFF
TRBV28,NA,NA,TRBJ2-7,TGTGCCAGCAAATCCGGGTCAGATGTCTCCTACGAGCAGTACTTC,CASKSGSDVSYEQYF
TRBV12-3/TRBV12-4,NA,medium-sized,TRBJ2-7,TGTGCCAGCAGTTTAAATTCTGGGCAGATTCCCTACGAGCAGTACTTC,CASSLNSGQIPYEQYF
TRBV5-8,TRBD2,few,TRBJ2-7,TGTGTCAGCAGCTTGTCACTAGCGGGAACCTGGAGCGAGCAGTACTTC,CVSSLSLAGTWSEQYF